This record concerns one T cell receptor beta chain sequence. This record belongs to a study of blood T cell repertoires in COVID-19. The CDR3 sequence is 13 residues long. The V end was cut by 3 bases, the J end by 4 bases, with 6 bases between. CDR1 SNHLY and CDR2 FYNNEI come from the germline V gene. Assay: immunoSEQ multiplex PCR; the TCRdb copy retains only in-frame clones and omits some. The sample consists of roughly 160,000 clones, about four fifths of them appearing once. The rearrangement joins TRBV2 to TRBJ1-4; maybe TRBD1 (5 bases). This receptor was obtained from a woman over 75 with active or convalescent COVID-19. Sample: peripheral blood. The CDR3 region is CASSEGHNEKLFF. In DNA form, the CDR3 reads TGTGCCAGCAGTGAGGGGCATAATGAAAAACTGTTTTTT.